Below are 23 T cell receptor beta chains sequenced from a single sample in a study of chemoradiotherapy in HPV16-positive cancers. The data were produced by immunoSEQ multiplex PCR, yet TCRdb's version contains in-frame clones alone and is incomplete. Of roughly 1,600 clones detected, approximately 80% appear once; the ten largest clones hold 6.5% to 7.5%. Material: tumor tissue, obtained from a patient who underwent chemoradiotherapy. Every receptor here comes from a human donor with HPV-associated anogenital cancer.

The J gene is TRBJ1-6, the V gene TRBV2; D is uncertain. The length of the CDR3 is 12 residues. Germline V gives CDR1 SNHLY, CDR2 FYNNEI. V was trimmed by 4 bases and J by 5 bases, leaving 3 bases between them. The CDR3 nucleotides are TGTGCCAGCAGTGCTAATAATTCACCCCTCCACTTT. Its translation is CASSANNSPLHF.

The V and J genes are TRBV30 and TRBJ1-2; D ambiguous. The CDR3 is 12 amino acids. Trimming cost V 8 bases and J 4 bases, with 14 bases left between them. Germline V CDR1 and CDR2: GTSNPN, SVGIG (reference sequence). Here the CDR3 DNA reads TGTGCCGGGATTCCGCTCCTCTATGGCTACACCTTC. Its protein product is CAGIPLLYGYTF.

The chain links TRBV29-1 to TRBJ2-3, with unresolved D. Germline lookup yields CDR1 SQVTM and CDR2 ANQGSEA. The CDR3 runs 15 residues. V lost 4 bases, J lost 3 bases, and 17 bases lay in between. CDR3 protein: CSVGGVSLPTDTQYF. The CDR3 coding sequence is TGCAGCGTTGGTGGAGTCTCTCTACCAACAGATACGCAGTATTTT.

The V call is TRBV10-3, the J call TRBJ2-3; 9 nucleotides line up with TRBD2. The CDR3 length is 14 residues. The J segment lost 2 bases and the V segment lost 5 bases, leaving 2 bases of the junction unmatched. From germline, CDR1 is ENHRY and CDR2 SYGVKD. Written as DNA, the CDR3 is TGTGCCATCAGTAGCGGGGGGCCCACAGATACGCAGTATTTT. Its protein is CAISSGGPTDTQYF.

The V gene is TRBV6-5, the J gene TRBJ1-1, with 12 bases lining up with TRBD1. This CDR3 region has 15 residues. The germline V gene has CDR1 MNHEY and CDR2 SVGAGI. After removal of 5 bases from V and 10 bases from J, the junction contained 11 bases not matched to a gene. In nucleotides, the CDR3 is TGTGCCAGCAGTCCTGCCGGGACAGGGGGCGTGGGAGCTTTCTTT. It codes for CASSPAGTGGVGAFF.

The genes are TRBV11-2 and TRBJ1-1, with a possible D match to TRBD1 (6 bases). The CDR3 contains 13 residues. Looked up from germline, CDR1 is SGHAT and CDR2 is FQNNGV. Trimming took off 6 bases at V and 4 bases at J, with 12 bases between the two ends. This chain's CDR3 is CASSRGGVTEAFF. For the CDR3, the DNA is TGTGCCAGCAGTCGGGGGGGCGTCACTGAAGCTTTCTTT.

This CDR3 reads CAWSKGARYEQYF. The CDR3 nucleotides are TGTGCCTGGAGTAAGGGGGCGCGATACGAGCAGTACTTC. This chain connects TRBV30 to TRBJ2-7; 7 bases are shared with TRBD1. CDR3 length: 13 residues. V trimming: 2 bases; J trimming: 4 bases; junction bases outside the gene matches: 5. The germline V gene encodes CDR1 GTSNPN and CDR2 SVGIG (reference sequence).

This clone came up once. The gene calls are TRBV10-2 and TRBJ2-1; D remains unclear. The V end lost 0 bases, the J end lost 5 bases, and 11 bases lay between the germline ends. The CDR3 contains 15 residues. Germline V CDR1 and CDR2: WSHSY, SAAADI. CDR3 sequence reads: CASSESFRPNNEQFF. In DNA form, the CDR3 reads TGCGCCAGCAGTGAGTCTTTTCGACCTAACAATGAGCAGTTCTTC.

V gene TRBV7-8 combines with J gene TRBJ1-5; 10 bases map to TRBD1. The CDR3 is made up of 16 amino acids. V lost 3 bases, J lost 4 bases, and 6 bases stayed unmatched. CDR1 and CDR2 from the germline V gene are SGHVS and FQNEAQ. In DNA form, the CDR3 reads TGTGCCAGCAGCTTGGACCGGGACAGGGGTAATCAGCCCCAGCATTTT. Residues: CASSLDRDRGNQPQHF.

This chain links TRBV5-6 with TRBJ2-3; the D is unclear. This CDR3 region has 12 residues. Germline V gene lookup returns CDR1 SGHDT and CDR2 YYEEEE. V lost 1 base and J lost 5, with 5 bases in between. The CDR3 region is CASSLSRDTQYF. The CDR3 region has the DNA TGTGCCAGCAGCTTGTCCCGAGATACGCAGTATTTT.

This chain uses TRBV4-1 with TRBJ1-6; 8 bases are a match to TRBD1. The germline V gene has CDR1 MGHRA and CDR2 YSYEKL. The CDR3 runs to 19 residues. With 0 bases clipped from V and 7 bases from J, the junction kept 14 bases outside the gene matches. The CDR3 DNA reads as TGCGCCAGCAGCCAAGATGGAGTTAGAACAGGGGGATCGAATTCACCCCTCCACTTT. This translates into CASSQDGVRTGGSNSPLHF.

In this sample, this clone turned up a few times. V is TRBV5-5 and J is TRBJ1-1; possibly TRBD1 for D (5 bases). Germline values: CDR1 SGHKS, CDR2 YYEKEE (reference sequence). CDR3 size: 14 residues. Trimming stripped 0 bases from V and 1 base from J, with 7 bases between. DNA of the CDR3: TGTGCCAGCAGCTTGGAGGGGACGAACACTGAAGCTTTCTTT. Its protein is CASSLEGTNTEAFF.

The chain recombines TRBV7-3 with TRBJ1-2, with TRBD1 matching 11 bases. The trim removed 6 bases at V and 5 bases at J, leaving 5 bases unmatched. This CDR3 has 14 residues. Looked up from germline, CDR1 is SGHTA and CDR2 is FQGTGA. The CDR3 loop reads CASSPGTGGYGYTF. The CDR3 region has the DNA TGTGCCAGCAGTCCAGGGACAGGGGGGTATGGCTACACCTTC.

This clone was seen more than once but under ten times. The genes are TRBV27 and TRBJ2-7; the D call may be TRBD1 or TRBD2 (6 bases each). The V gene's germline CDR1 is MNHEY and CDR2 SMNVEV (reference sequence). The CDR3 has 14 residues. Trimming pared 5 bases from V and 0 bases from J, leaving 11 bases between. CDR3 region: CASSPGAISYEQYV. CDR3 bases: TGTGCCAGCAGTCCGGGGGCAATCTCCTACGAGCAGTACGTC.

This chain connects TRBV19 to TRBJ2-3; 9 bases line up with TRBD2. The germline CDR1 and CDR2 sequences are LNHDA and SQIVND (reference sequence). This CDR3 comprises 18 residues. V lost 5 bases, J lost 5 bases, and 17 bases stayed unmatched. CDR3 in amino acids: CASSSRSVREGRLDTQYF. CDR3 nucleotides: TGTGCCAGTAGTTCCCGCTCGGTGCGGGAGGGCCGATTAGATACGCAGTATTTT.

This chain uses TRBV5-1 with TRBJ2-1; no definite D call. CDR1 SGHRS and CDR2 YFSETQ come from the germline V gene. CDR3 length: 12 amino acids. Trimming left V 1 base short and J 5 bases short, with 4 bases between. CDR3 sequence (DNA): TGCGCCAGCAGCTTGCTTGACAATGAGCAGTTCTTC. Residues: CASSLLDNEQFF.

This clone is a singleton in its sample. This chain joins TRBV5-1 and TRBJ2-7; TRBD1 or TRBD2 may be the D gene (5 bases each). The CDR3 extends over 14 amino acids. The germline V gene has CDR1 SGHRS and CDR2 YFSETQ. V gave up 0 bases and J gave up 0 bases, with 7 bases separating them. CDR3 sequence: CASSLGGSSYEQYF. DNA for the CDR3: TGCGCCAGCAGCTTGGGGGGGTCCTCCTACGAGCAGTACTTC.

The chain carries TRBV10-3 and TRBJ2-1, with TRBD1 as a possible D gene (6 bases). V was cut by 6 bases and J by 15 bases, with 15 bases left in between. Germline lookup yields CDR1 ENHRY and CDR2 SYGVKD. CDR3 length equals 11 residues. The CDR3 nucleotides read TGTGCCATCAGCGACGACAGGTTGCCGTTCTTC. Its translation: CAISDDRLPFF.

This chain uses TRBV5-1 with TRBJ2-2; 11 bases map to TRBD2. CDR1 is SGHRS and CDR2 is YFSETQ in the germline V gene. The CDR3 spans 17 residues. Unmatched junction bases numbered 6, after V lost 3 bases and J lost 2 bases. The chain's CDR3 is CASSWSTSGANTGELFF. The CDR3 DNA sequence: TGCGCCAGCAGCTGGTCGACTAGCGGGGCTAACACCGGGGAGCTGTTTTTT.

The chain carries TRBV7-8 and TRBJ2-5, with 10 bases matching TRBD2. The CDR3 has 16 residues. From germline, CDR1 is SGHVS and CDR2 FQNEAQ. J gave up 2 bases and V 5 bases, and 8 bases lay outside the gene matches. CDR3 amino acids: CASSPRTSGSQETQYF. The CDR3 DNA is TGTGCCAGCAGCCCAAGGACTAGCGGTTCACAAGAGACCCAGTACTTC. Full variable domain (rest looked up from reference TRBV7-8 and TRBJ2-5): GAGVSQSPRYKVAKRGQDVALRCDPISGHVSLFWYQQALGQGPEFLTYFQNEAQLDKSGLPSDRFFAERPEGSVSTLKIQRTQQEDSAVYLCASSPRTSGSQETQYFGPGTRLLVL.

The gene calls are TRBV6-5 and TRBJ1-1; 7 bases fit TRBD1. Germline V gene sequence: CDR1 MNHEY, CDR2 SVGAGI. Trimming removed 6 bases from V and 0 bases from J; junction bases left unmatched: 4. The CDR3 is 14 amino acids. CDR3 protein: CASRRTGMNTEAFF. The CDR3 bases are TGTGCCAGCAGAAGGACAGGAATGAACACTGAAGCTTTCTTT.

This clone occurred a few times. The chain is built from TRBV4-2 and TRBJ1-5; 8 nucleotides line up with TRBD1. V was clipped by 3 bases and J by 6 bases; unmatched bases: 4. Germline V CDR1 and CDR2: LGHNA, YNFKEQ. This CDR3 is 14 amino acids long. The CDR3 region is CASSQDRVAQPQHF. The DNA for the CDR3 is TGTGCCAGCAGCCAGGACAGGGTGGCTCAGCCCCAGCATTTT.

The genes are TRBV10-2 and TRBJ1-3, with D possibly TRBD1 on 5 matching bases. CDR1 and CDR2 from the germline V gene are WSHSY and SAAADI. The CDR3 has 15 residues. V was shortened by 4 bases and J by 0 bases, with 10 bases between the two germline ends. CDR3 in DNA: TGCGCCAGCAGTGTAGGGGAAAACTCTGGAAACACCATATATTTT. It translates to CASSVGENSGNTIYF.